These 20 T cell receptor beta chains share one sample of origin, sequenced in a study of human T cells and chemical hapten exposure. The study's library attached unique molecular identifiers to single cDNA molecules. Via MiXCR, TCRdb re-called the reads, giving one row per CDR3 protein. This sample has 3,500 to 4,500 distinct CDR3 sequences, with 49% found just once. Treatment in this sample: therapeutic diphenylcyclopropenone sensitization with weekly scalp DPC. The sample here was whole blood, taken before DPC sensitization or 2, 6, or about 24 weeks after (not recorded which). The receptors shown here come from an adult with alopecia areata. Some clones in this sample may be carry-over from other donors' samples. This table probably holds off-target reads from a library built for another chain.

This clonotype was seen a handful of times. CDR3 region: CASSQDIREKKYF. CDR3 bases: TGTGCCAGCAGCCAAGATATAAGGGAGAAGAAGTACTTC. The J gene is TRBJ2-7, the V gene TRBV3-1; a weak D match, TRBD2 (5 bases). This CDR3 is 13 amino acids long. V was pared by 0 bases and J by 11 bases, with 14 bases between. Germline V lookup: CDR1 LGHDT, CDR2 YNNKEL (reference sequence).

V usage is TRBV6-5 and J usage is TRBJ2-7; 9 positions agree with TRBD1. The CDR3 spans 15 residues. Germline V gene data show CDR1 as MNHEY and CDR2 as SVGAGI. V lost 4 bases to trimming and J lost 4 bases; unmatched junction nucleotides: 8. The CDR3 nucleotides are TGTGCCAGCAGTTCACCCGGGACAGGGAGATACGAGCAGTACTTC. It specifies CASSSPGTGRYEQYF.

V and J are TRBV6-2 or TRBV6-3 and TRBJ2-1; D remains unclear. CDR1 and CDR2 (germline): MNHEY, SVGEGT. The CDR3 is made up of 11 amino acids. Deletions cut 3 bases from V and 8 bases from J, with 5 bases between. CDR3 amino acids: CASSYRYEQFF. CDR3 sequence (DNA): TGTGCCAGCAGTTATAGGTATGAGCAGTTCTTC.

The rearrangement links TRBV5-1 to TRBJ2-6; no firm D call. Trimming stripped 0 bases from V and 1 base from J, with 5 bases between. The germline V gene has CDR1 SGHRS and CDR2 YFSETQ. CDR3 length equals 15 residues. The CDR3 here is CASSLDGSGANVLTF. The CDR3 DNA reads TGCGCCAGCAGCTTGGATGGTTCTGGGGCCAACGTCCTGACTTTC. Full variable domain (remainder filled in from reference TRBV5-1 and TRBJ2-6): KAGVTQTPRYLIKTRGQQVTLSCSPISGHRSVSWYQQTPGQGLQFLFEYFSETQRNKGNFPGRFSGRQFSNSRSEMNVSTLELGDSALYLCASSLDGSGANVLTFGAGSRLTVL.

This clonotype was observed once. V usage is TRBV7-2 and J usage is TRBJ2-7; 7 nucleotides match TRBD1. Germline CDR1 reads SGHTA; CDR2 reads FQGNSA. Germline trimming cut 5 bases from V and 0 bases from J; bases unmatched to any gene: 7. CDR3 length: 15 residues. The CDR3 reads CASSGGQTLSYEQYF. CDR3 coding DNA: TGTGCCAGCAGCGGGGGACAGACCCTCTCCTACGAGCAGTACTTC.

V usage is TRBV7-2 and J usage is TRBJ2-6, with 11 bases matching TRBD2. The CDR3 runs 14 residues. J was trimmed by 1 base and V by 10 bases; bases with no gene match: 0. The germline V gene encodes CDR1 SGHTA and CDR2 FQGNSA. CDR3 in DNA: TGTGCCACTAGCGGGAGGTCTGGGGCCAACGTCCTGACTTTC. This translates into CATSGRSGANVLTF.

The rearrangement uses TRBV12-3 or TRBV12-4 and TRBJ2-7, with TRBD1 matching 8 bases. The CDR3 loop spans 15 amino acids. V trimming: 4 bases; J trimming: 3 bases; junction bases outside the gene matches: 8. CDR3 in amino acids: CASSSRDRRVYEQYF. CDR3 DNA sequence: TGTGCCAGCAGTTCCCGGGACAGGCGAGTCTACGAGCAGTACTTC.

The V call is TRBV6-5, the J call TRBJ2-3, with no clear D. CDR3 size: 15 residues. Germline values: CDR1 MNHEY, CDR2 SVGAGI. The ends were cut back, 2 bases at V and 0 bases at J, with 9 bases in the middle. The CDR3 region has the DNA TGTGCCAGCAGTTACCAGGCAGCTAGCACAGATACGCAGTATTTT. Translation gives CASSYQAASTDTQYF.

This clonotype was seen more than once but under ten times. This chain uses TRBV18 with TRBJ2-7; 7 bases map to TRBD2. Germline V lookup: CDR1 KGHSH, CDR2 LQKENI. V lost 0 bases and J lost 1; bases outside the gene matches: 0. The CDR3 is made up of 14 amino acids. The CDR3 sequence: CASSPPGGSYEQYF. The DNA for the CDR3 is TGTGCCAGCTCACCACCCGGGGGGTCCTACGAGCAGTACTTC.

This rearrangement joins TRBV7-9 to TRBJ2-2; a possible D gene is TRBD1 (6 bases). The CDR3 contains 18 residues. Trimming stripped 5 bases from V and 0 bases from J, with 19 bases between. CDR1 SEHNR and CDR2 FQNEAQ come from the germline V gene (reference sequence). The CDR3: CASSLLVTRDTNTGELFF. The CDR3 nucleotides read TGTGCCAGCAGCCTACTAGTTACCCGGGACACGAACACCGGGGAGCTGTTTTTT. Full variable domain (rest looked up from reference TRBV7-9 and TRBJ2-2): DTGVSQNPRHKITKRGQNVTFRCDPISEHNRLYWYRQTLGQGPEFLTYFQNEAQLEKSRLLSDRFSAERPKGSFSTLEIQRTEQGDSAMYLCASSLLVTRDTNTGELFFGEGSRLTVL.

This clonotype has just a few counts. A junction boundary mismatches the germline segment, possibly from a read error. V is TRBV29-1 and J is TRBJ2-1; D is perhaps TRBD1 (6 bases). CDR1 SQVTM and CDR2 ANQGSEA come from the germline V gene. There are 14 residues in the CDR3. The chain's CDR3 is CSAEGQLVYNEQFF. CDR3 DNA: TGCAGCGCTGAAGGACAGTTGGTTTACAATGAGCAGTTCTTC.

This clonotype has a handful of counts. V is TRBV18 and J is TRBJ2-1; the D is unclear. V gave up 2 bases and J gave up 1 base, with 9 bases separating them. Per germline, CDR1 KGHSH and CDR2 LQKENI. The CDR3 runs to 15 residues. This CDR3 reads CASSPSLSSYNEQFF. The CDR3 nucleotides read TGTGCCAGCTCACCAAGTCTGTCTTCCTACAATGAGCAGTTCTTC.

This clonotype was counted a few times. The genes are TRBV6-5 and TRBJ2-7; the D gene could be TRBD1 or TRBD2 (5 bases each). V lost 4 bases and J 0 bases, leaving 7 bases between the germline ends. The CDR3 is made up of 13 amino acids. The V gene's germline CDR1 is MNHEY and CDR2 SVGAGI. CDR3 nucleotides: TGTGCCAGCAGTTCCGGGACCTCCTACGAGCAGTACTTC. The encoded protein is CASSSGTSYEQYF.

This clonotype was found a few times. The DNA of the CDR3 is TGTGCCAGCAGTTTTTGGCTAGCGGGTGGCACAGATACGCAGTATTTT. It is translated as CASSFWLAGGTDTQYF. The chain employs TRBV27 and TRBJ2-3; TRBD2 matches at 8 bases. This CDR3 is built from 16 residues. V lost 3 bases and J lost 1; bases outside the gene matches: 6. Per germline, CDR1 MNHEY and CDR2 SMNVEV (reference sequence).

This clonotype was counted between two and nine times. The chain uses TRBV6-5 and TRBJ1-4; maybe TRBD1 (6 bases). The CDR3 has 14 amino acids. CDR1 and CDR2 from the germline V gene are MNHEY and SVGAGI. The V end was cut by 7 bases, the J end by 8 bases, with 17 bases between. This chain's CDR3 is CASTSGGAYEKLFF. CDR3 nucleotides: TGTGCCAGCACCTCCGGGGGCGCTTACGAAAAACTGTTTTTT.

V gene TRBV5-1 combines with J gene TRBJ2-7, with 13 bases matching TRBD2. The V gene's germline CDR1 is SGHRS and CDR2 YFSETQ. J gave up 8 bases and V 4 bases, and 9 bases lay outside the gene matches. The CDR3 consists of 15 residues. CDR3 sequence (DNA): TGCGCCAGCAGCGTAGGACTAGCGGGAGCGAAGAAGCAGTACTTC. Translated: CASSVGLAGAKKQYF.

This clonotype was picked up a small number of times. This chain links TRBV12-3 or TRBV12-4 with TRBJ2-2; 10 bases align to TRBD2. J lost 6 bases, V lost 6 bases, and 13 bases had no gene match. This CDR3 has 17 amino acids. DNA for the CDR3: TGTGCCAGCAGGCCCCCTGAAGCGGGGGGGCCCTCCGGGGAGCTGTTTTTT. Translated, it gives CASRPPEAGGPSGELFF.

V gene TRBV6-2 or TRBV6-3 combines with J gene TRBJ2-7; D is uncertain. CDR3 length: 12 residues. V lost 7 bases, J lost 6 bases, and 13 bases lay in between. Germline-derived CDR1 and CDR2 are MNHEY and SVGEGT. CDR3 in amino acids: CASNEMVGEQYF. CDR3 sequence (DNA): TGTGCCAGCAACGAGATGGTCGGCGAGCAGTACTTC.

This clonotype was seen more than once but under ten times. The rearrangement joins TRBV29-1 to TRBJ2-3; no definite D call. The CDR3 is 14 residues long. V lost 4 bases to trimming and J lost 0 bases, with 11 bases between them. In germline, CDR1 is SQVTM, CDR2 ANQGSEA. CDR3 DNA sequence: TGCAGCGTTGTGACAACTGCTAGCACAGATACGCAGTATTTT. This gives the protein CSVVTTASTDTQYF.

This chain joins TRBV10-3 and TRBJ2-7; 7 bases are shared with TRBD1. Germline CDR1 ENHRY, CDR2 SYGVKD. V lost 2 bases, J lost 2 bases, and 3 bases stayed unmatched. The CDR3 is 14 residues long. The CDR3 region is CAISEGTVPYEQYF. CDR3 nucleotides: TGTGCCATCAGTGAGGGGACAGTTCCCTACGAGCAGTACTTC.